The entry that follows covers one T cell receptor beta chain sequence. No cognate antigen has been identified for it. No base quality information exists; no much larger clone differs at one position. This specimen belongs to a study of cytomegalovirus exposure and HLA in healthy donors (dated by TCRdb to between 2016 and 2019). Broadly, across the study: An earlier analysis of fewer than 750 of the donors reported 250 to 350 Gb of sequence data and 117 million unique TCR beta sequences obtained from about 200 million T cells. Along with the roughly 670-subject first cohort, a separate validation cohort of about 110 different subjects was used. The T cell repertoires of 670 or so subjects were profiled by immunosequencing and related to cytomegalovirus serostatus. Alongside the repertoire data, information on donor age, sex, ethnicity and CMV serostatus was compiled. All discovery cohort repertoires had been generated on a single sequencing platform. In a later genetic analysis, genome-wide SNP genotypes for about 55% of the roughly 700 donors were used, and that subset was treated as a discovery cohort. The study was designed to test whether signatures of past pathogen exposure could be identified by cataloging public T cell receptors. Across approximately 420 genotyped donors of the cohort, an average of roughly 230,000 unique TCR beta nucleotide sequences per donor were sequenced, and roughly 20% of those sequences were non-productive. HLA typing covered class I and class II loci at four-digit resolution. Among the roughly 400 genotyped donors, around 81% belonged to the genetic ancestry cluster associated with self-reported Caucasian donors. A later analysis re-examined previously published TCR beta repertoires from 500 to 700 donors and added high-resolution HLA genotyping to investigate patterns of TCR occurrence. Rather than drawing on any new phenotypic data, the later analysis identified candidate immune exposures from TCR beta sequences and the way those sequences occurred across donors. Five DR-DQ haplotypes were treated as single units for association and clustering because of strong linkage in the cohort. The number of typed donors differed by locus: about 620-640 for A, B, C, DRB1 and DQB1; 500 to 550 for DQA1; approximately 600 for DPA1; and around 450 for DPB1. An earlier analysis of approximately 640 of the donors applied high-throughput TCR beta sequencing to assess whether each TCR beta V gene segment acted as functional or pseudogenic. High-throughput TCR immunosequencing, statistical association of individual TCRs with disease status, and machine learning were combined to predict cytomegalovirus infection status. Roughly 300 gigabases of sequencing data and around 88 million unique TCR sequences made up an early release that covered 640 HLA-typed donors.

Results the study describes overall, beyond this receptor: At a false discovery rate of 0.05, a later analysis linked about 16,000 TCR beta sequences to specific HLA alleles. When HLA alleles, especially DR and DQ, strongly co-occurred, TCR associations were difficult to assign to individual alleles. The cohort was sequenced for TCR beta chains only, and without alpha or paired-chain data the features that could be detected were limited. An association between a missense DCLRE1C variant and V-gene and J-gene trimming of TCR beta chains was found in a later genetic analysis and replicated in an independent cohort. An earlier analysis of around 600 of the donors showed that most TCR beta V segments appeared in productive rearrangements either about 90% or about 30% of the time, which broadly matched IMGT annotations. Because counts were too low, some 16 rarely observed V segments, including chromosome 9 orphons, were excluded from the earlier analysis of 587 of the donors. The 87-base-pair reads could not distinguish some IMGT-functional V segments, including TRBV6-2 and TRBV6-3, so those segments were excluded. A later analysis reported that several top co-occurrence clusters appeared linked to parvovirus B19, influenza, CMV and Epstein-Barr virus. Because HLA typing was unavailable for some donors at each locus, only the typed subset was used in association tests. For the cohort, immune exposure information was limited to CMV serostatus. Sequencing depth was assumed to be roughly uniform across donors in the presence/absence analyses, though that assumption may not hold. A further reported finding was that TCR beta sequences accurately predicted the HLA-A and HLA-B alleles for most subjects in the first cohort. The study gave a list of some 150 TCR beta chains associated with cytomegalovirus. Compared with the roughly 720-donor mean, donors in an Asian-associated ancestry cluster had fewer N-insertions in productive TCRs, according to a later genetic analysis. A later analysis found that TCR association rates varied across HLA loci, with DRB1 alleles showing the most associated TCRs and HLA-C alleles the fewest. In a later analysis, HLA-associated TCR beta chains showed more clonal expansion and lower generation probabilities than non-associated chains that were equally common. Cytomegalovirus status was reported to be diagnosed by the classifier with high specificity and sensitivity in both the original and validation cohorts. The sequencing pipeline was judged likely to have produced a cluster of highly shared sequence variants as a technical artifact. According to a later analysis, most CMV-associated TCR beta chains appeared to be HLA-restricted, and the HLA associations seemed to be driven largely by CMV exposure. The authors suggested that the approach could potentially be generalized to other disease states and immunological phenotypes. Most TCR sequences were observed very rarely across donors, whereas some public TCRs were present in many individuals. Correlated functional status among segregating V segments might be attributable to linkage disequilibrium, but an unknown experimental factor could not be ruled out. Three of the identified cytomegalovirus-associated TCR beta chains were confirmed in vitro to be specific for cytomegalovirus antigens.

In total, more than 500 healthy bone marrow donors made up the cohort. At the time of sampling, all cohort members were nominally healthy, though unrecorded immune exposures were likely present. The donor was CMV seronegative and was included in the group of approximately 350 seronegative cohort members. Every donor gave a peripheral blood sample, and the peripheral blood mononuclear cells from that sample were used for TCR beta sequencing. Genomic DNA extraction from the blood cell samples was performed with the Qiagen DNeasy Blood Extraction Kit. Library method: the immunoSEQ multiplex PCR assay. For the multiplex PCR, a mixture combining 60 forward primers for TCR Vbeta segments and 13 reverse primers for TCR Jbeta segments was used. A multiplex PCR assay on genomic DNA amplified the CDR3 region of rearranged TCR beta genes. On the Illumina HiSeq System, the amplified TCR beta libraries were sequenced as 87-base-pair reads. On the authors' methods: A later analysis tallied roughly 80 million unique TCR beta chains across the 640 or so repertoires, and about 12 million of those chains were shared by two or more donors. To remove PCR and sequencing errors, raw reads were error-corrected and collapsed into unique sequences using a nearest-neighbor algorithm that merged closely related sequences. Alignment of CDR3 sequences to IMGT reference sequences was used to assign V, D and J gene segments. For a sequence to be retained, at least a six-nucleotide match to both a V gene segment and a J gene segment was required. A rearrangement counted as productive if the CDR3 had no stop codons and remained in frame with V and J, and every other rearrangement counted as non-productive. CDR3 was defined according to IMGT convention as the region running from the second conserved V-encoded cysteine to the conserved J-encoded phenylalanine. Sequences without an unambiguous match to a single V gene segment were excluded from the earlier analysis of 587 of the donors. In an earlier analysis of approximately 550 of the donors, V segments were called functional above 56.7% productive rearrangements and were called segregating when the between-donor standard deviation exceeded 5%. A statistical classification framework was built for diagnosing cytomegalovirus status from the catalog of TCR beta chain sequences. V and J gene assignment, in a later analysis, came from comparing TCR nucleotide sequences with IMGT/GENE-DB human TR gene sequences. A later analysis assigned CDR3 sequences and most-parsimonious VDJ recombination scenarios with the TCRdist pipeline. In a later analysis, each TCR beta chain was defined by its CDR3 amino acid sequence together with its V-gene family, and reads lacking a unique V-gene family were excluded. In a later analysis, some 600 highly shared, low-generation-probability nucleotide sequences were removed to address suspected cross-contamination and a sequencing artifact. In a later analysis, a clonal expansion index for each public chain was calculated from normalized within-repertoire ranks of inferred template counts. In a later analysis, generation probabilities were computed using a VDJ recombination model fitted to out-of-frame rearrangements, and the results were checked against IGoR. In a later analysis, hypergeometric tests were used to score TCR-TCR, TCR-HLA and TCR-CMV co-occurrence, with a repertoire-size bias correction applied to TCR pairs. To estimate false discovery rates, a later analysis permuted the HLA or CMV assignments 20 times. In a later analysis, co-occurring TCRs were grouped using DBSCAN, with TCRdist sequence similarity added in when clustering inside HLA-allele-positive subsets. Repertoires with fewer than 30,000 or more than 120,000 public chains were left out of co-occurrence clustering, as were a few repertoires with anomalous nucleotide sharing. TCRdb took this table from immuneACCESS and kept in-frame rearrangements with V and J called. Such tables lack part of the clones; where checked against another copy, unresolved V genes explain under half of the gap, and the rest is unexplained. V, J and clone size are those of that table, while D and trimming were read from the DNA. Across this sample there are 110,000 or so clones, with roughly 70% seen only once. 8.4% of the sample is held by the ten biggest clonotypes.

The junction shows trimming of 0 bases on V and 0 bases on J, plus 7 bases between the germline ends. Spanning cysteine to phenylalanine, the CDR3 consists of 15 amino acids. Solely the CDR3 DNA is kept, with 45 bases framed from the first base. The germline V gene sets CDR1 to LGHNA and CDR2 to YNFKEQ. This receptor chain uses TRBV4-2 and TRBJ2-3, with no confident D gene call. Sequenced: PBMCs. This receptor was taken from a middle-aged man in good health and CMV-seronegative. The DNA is TGTGCCAGCAGCCAAGAATGGCTTAGCACAGATACGCAGTATTTT. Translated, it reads CASSQEWLSTDTQYF.